The T cell receptor beta chain described here comes from a study of Graves' ophthalmopathy and Graves' hyperthyroidism. Study-wide points: Blood also carried most expanded thyroid clonotypes exceeding 0.001 frequency. Ophthalmopathy progression was predicted with 70.59% sensitivity and around 78% specificity.

Per the germline V gene, CDR1 is SGHTA and CDR2 is FQGNSA. This CDR3 region has 14 residues. Trimming removed 4 bases at V and 8 bases at J, with 14 bases between. Only newly diagnosed hyperthyroidism patients aged 18 to 65, with under 2 months' duration, were enrolled. RNA transcripts served as template for amplifying TCR beta CDR3 sequences. Second-round multiplex PCR followed a first-round RT-PCR using HTBI primers. TCRdb called the multiplex PCR reads again in MiXCR, with one record for every CDR3 protein. The data show approximately 1.2 million distinct CDR3 sequences, with around a third seen just once and 11% held by the top ten. This clonotype was observed many times. The antigen is not known.

Sequenced input: peripheral blood or thyroid tissue (not recorded which). The chain joins TRBV7-2 to TRBJ1-4; possible D gene TRBD1, 6 bases. The clonotype was recovered from an adult man with Graves' hyperthyroidism. The CDR3 DNA sequence: TGTGCCAGCAGCTCCTTGACAGGCTACGAAAAACTGTTTTTT. Amino acid sequence: CASSSLTGYEKLFF.